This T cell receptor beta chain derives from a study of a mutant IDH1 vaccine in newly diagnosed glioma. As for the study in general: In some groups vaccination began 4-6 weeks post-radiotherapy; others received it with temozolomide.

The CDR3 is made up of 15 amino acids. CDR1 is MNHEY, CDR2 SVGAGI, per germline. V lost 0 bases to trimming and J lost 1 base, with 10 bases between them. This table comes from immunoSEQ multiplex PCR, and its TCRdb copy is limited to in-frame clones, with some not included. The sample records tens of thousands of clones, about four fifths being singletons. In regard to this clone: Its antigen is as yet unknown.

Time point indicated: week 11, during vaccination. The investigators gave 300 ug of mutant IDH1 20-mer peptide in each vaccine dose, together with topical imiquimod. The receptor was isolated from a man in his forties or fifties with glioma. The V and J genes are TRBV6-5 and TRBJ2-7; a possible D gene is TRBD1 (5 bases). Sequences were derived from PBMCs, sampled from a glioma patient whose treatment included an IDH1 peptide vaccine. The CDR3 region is CASSYSRQGSYEQYF. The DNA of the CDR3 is TGTGCCAGCAGTTACTCGAGGCAGGGTTCCTACGAGCAGTACTTC.